This TCR beta chain stems from a study of neoadjuvant anti-PD-1 for oral cavity cancer. About the study: Around day 43, patients without progression received a fourth nivolumab dose before surgery.

CDR3 length: 14 amino acids. Trimming cost V 1 base and J 6 bases, with 10 bases left between them. CDR1 and CDR2 (germline): MNHEY, SVGAGI. Measured with immunoSEQ multiplex PCR; TCRdb has only the in-frame clones, and not every one. The table includes tens of thousands of clones, around 80% detected once. The chain couples TRBV6-5 to TRBJ2-1; D not certain. The sample consisted of PBMCs, taken before nivolumab (anti-PD-1) treatment. This clonotype was obtained from a person aged 35-79 years with oral cavity squamous cell carcinoma. CDR3 loop: CASSYFSRANEQFF. The CDR3 DNA follows: TGTGCCAGCAGTTACTTTTCCCGGGCCAATGAGCAGTTCTTC.